This T cell receptor beta chain stems from a study of T cells in Graves' hyperthyroidism and ophthalmopathy. Every diagnosis used clinical symptoms, serum thyroxine and TRAb, thyroid ultrasound and orbital computed tomography. Study outcomes and limitations: Ophthalmopathy was told apart from stable hyperthyroidism by a 13 V-J model. Within blood appeared most thyroid clonotypes that had expanded above 0.001.

Germline CDR1 is LGHDT and CDR2 is YNNKEL (reference sequence). This CDR3 has 16 residues. The V and J ends lost 0 bases and 3 bases respectively, with 15 bases between them. RNA transcripts gave rise to amplified TCR beta CDR3 regions. The TCR CDR3 first-round RT-PCR relied on the HTBI primer set. MiXCR was run by TCRdb on the multiplex PCR reads, yielding one entry per CDR3 protein. This sample has some 510,000 distinct CDR3 sequences; around 21% occur once, and the top ten carry around a quarter. In regard to this clonotype: Its target is unknown.

This sequence originates from a man aged 18 to 29 with Graves' hyperthyroidism. The chain uses TRBV3-1 and TRBJ2-7; D remains ambiguous. The sample comprised blood. CDR3 amino acids: CASSQEGPHHFYEQYF. The DNA of the CDR3 is TGTGCCAGCAGCCAAGAAGGGCCACACCATTTCTACGAGCAGTACTTC.